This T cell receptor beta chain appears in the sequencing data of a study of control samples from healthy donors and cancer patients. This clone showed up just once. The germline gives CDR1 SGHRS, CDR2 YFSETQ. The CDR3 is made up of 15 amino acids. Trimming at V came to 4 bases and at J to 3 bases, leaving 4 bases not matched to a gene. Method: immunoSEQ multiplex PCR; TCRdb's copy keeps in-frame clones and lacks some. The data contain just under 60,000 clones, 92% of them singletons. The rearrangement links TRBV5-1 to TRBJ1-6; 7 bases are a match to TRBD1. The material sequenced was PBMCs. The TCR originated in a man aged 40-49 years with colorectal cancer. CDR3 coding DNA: TGCGCCAGCAGCCAGGGGGGCAGCTATAATTCACCCCTCCACTTT. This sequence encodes CASSQGGSYNSPLHF.